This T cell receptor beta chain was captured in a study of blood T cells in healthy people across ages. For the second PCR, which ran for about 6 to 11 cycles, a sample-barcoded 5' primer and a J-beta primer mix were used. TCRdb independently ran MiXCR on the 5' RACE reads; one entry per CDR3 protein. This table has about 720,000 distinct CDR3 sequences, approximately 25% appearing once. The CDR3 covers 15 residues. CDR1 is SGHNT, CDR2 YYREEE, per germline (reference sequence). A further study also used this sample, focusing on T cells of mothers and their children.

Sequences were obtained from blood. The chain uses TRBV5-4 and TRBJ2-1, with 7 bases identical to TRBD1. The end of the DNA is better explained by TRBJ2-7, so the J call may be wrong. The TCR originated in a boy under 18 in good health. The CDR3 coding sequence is TGTGCCAGCAGCCTTCCGGGACAGTCCTCCTACGAGCAGTACTTC. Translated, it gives CASSLPGQSSYEQYF.